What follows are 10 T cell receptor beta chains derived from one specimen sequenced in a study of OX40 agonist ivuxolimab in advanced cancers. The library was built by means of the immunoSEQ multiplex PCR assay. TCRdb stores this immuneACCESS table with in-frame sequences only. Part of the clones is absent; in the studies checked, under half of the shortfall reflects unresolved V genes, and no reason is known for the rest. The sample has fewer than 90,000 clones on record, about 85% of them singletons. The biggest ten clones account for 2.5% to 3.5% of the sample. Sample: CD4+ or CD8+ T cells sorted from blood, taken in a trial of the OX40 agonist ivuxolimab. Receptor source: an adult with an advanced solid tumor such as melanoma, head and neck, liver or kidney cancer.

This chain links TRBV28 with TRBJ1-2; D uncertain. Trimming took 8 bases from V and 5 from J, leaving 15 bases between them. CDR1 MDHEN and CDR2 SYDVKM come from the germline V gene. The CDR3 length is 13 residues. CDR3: CASGKERGYGYTF. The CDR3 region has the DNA TGTGCCAGCGGAAAGGAACGAGGATATGGCTACACCTTC.

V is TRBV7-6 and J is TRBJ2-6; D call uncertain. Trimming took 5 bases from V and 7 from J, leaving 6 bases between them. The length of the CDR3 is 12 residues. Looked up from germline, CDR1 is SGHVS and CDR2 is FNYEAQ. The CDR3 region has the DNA TGTGCCAGCAGCGAGGCCGCCAACGTCCTGACTTTC. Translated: CASSEAANVLTF.

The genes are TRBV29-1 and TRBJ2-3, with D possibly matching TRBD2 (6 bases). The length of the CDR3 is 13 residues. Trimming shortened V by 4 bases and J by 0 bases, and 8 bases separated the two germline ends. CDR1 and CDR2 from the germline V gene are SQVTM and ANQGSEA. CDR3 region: CSVAGTSTDTQYF. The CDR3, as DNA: TGCAGCGTTGCAGGGACTAGCACAGATACGCAGTATTTT.

CDR3: CASSSDRGGQPQHF. Here the CDR3 DNA reads TGTGCCAGCAGTTCGGACAGGGGTGGTCAGCCCCAGCATTTT. The chain carries TRBV6-6 and TRBJ1-5; 9 bases match TRBD1. Germline values: CDR1 MNHNY, CDR2 SVGAGI (reference sequence). This CDR3 has 14 amino acids. V was pared by 4 bases and J by 6 bases, with 4 bases of the junction left unmatched.

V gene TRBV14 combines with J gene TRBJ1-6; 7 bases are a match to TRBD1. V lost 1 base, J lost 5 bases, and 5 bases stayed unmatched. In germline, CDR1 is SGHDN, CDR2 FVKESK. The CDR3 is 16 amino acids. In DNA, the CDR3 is TGTGCCAGCAGCCAAGTGGGACAGCGCAATAATTCACCCCTCCACTTT. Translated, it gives CASSQVGQRNNSPLHF.

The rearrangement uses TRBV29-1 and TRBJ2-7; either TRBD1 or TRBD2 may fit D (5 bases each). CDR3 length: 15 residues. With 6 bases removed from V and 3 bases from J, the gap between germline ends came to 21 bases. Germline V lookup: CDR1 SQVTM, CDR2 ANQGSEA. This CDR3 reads CSVVSLGRTFYEQYF. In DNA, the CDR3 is TGCAGCGTAGTATCTCTGGGACGGACTTTCTACGAGCAGTACTTC.

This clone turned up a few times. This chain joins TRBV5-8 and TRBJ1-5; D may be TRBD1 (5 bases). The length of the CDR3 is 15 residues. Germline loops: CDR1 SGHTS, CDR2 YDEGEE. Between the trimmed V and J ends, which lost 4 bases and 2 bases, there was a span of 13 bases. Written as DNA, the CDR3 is TGTGCCAGCAGCACCAGTTTACAGGGCAATCAGCCCCAGCATTTT. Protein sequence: CASSTSLQGNQPQHF.

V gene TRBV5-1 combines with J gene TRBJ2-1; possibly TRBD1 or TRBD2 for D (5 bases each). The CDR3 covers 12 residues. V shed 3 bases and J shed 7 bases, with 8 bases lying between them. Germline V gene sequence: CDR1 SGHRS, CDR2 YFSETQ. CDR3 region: CASSWGGNEQFF. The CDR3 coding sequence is TGCGCCAGCAGCTGGGGCGGGAATGAGCAGTTCTTC.

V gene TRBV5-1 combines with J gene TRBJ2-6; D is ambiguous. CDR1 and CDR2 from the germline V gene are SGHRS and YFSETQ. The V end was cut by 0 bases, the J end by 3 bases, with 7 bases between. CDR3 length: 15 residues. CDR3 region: CASSLAVGGANVLTF. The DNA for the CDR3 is TGCGCCAGCAGCTTGGCCGTGGGTGGGGCCAACGTCCTGACTTTC.

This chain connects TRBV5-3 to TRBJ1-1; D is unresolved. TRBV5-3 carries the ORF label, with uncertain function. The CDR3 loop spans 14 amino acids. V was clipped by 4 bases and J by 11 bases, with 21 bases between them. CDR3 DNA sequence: TGTGCCAGAAGCGAAAGTTATCTCCGAGTGGCTGCTTTCTTT. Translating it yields CARSESYLRVAAFF.